The 19 T cell receptor beta chains below come from one sample, sequenced in a study of T cell responses to AZD1222 COVID-19 vaccine. Method: immunoSEQ multiplex PCR; TCRdb's copy keeps in-frame clones and lacks some. The sample consists of some 120,000 clones, 80% to 90% of them appearing once. The material sequenced was peripheral blood, taken on day 0 of MenACWY control vaccination. These receptors all come from an adult in good health.

The genes are TRBV19 and TRBJ2-5; D not certain. The CDR3 spans 14 residues. The ends were cut back, 5 bases at V and 6 bases at J, with 16 bases in the middle. CDR1 and CDR2 (germline): LNHDA, SQIVND (reference sequence). In DNA, the CDR3 is TGTGCCAGTAGTCCCGGACCGAGTCAACAGACCCAGTACTTC. It translates to CASSPGPSQQTQYF.

This clone was counted only a few times. The rearrangement links TRBV25-1 to TRBJ2-7; D is possibly TRBD1 or TRBD2 (5 bases each). V shed 3 bases and J shed 3 bases, with 15 bases lying between them. The CDR3 extends over 15 amino acids. Germline CDR1 MGHDK, CDR2 SYGVNS. CDR3: CASSDRDRGVYEQYF. The CDR3 region has the DNA TGTGCCAGCAGTGACCGGGACCGCGGAGTCTACGAGCAGTACTTC.

The chain carries TRBV3-1 (or the pseudogene TRBV3-2) and TRBJ1-2; D is unclear. CDR1 and CDR2 (germline): LGHDT, YNNKEL (reference sequence). The V and J ends lost 5 bases and 4 bases respectively, with 11 bases between them. This CDR3 is built from 13 residues. CDR3: CASSEESIYGYTF. In DNA, the CDR3 is TGTGCCAGCAGCGAGGAGAGCATCTATGGCTACACCTTC.

This clone has more than one count but fewer than ten. CDR3 sequence reads: CASSDGWAEKLFF. CDR3 sequence (DNA): TGTGCCAGCAGTGACGGGTGGGCGGAAAAACTGTTTTTT. V and J are TRBV2 and TRBJ1-4; D is ambiguous. The CDR3 is 13 residues long. Trimming took off 3 bases at V and 8 bases at J, with 10 bases between the two ends. The germline CDR1 and CDR2 sequences are SNHLY and FYNNEI.

The chain couples TRBV14 to TRBJ1-6; 7 bases line up with TRBD1. CDR3 length: 19 residues. With V trimmed by 0 bases and J by 0 bases, 8 bases remained unmatched. CDR1 SGHDN and CDR2 FVKESK come from the germline V gene. CDR3 DNA: TGTGCCAGCAGCCAAGATTCAGCAGGGGGTACCTCCTATAATTCACCCCTCCACTTT. Amino acids: CASSQDSAGGTSYNSPLHF. The full variable domain, in which reference TRBV14 and TRBJ1-6 provide the parts outside the CDR3, is EAGVTQFPSHSVIEKGQTVTLRCDPISGHDNLYWYRRVMGKEIKFLLHFVKESKQDESGMPNNRFLAERTGGTYSTLKVQPAELEDSGVYFCASSQDSAGGTSYNSPLHFGNGTRLTVT.

The chain recombines TRBV9 with TRBJ1-2; 7 bases agree with TRBD1. The trim removed 4 bases at V and 2 bases at J, leaving 5 bases unmatched. The CDR3 has 14 residues. Germline CDR1 and CDR2: SGDLS and YYNGEE. CDR3 in DNA: TGTGCCAGCAGCCCCTCGACAGGGAACTATGGCTACACCTTC. Translation gives CASSPSTGNYGYTF.

The chain carries TRBV2 and TRBJ2-7; the D gene is possibly TRBD1 (5 bases). V was pared by 6 bases and J by 1 base, with 13 bases between. Germline V lookup: CDR1 SNHLY, CDR2 FYNNEI. The CDR3 is made up of 14 amino acids. The CDR3 nucleotides are TGTGCCAGCAGCTCCGAGACAGTATCCTACGAGCAGTACTTC. Translating it yields CASSSETVSYEQYF.

J is TRBJ1-3 and V is TRBV10-3; D call uncertain. V was trimmed by 2 bases and J by 6 bases, leaving 5 bases between them. The CDR3 covers 12 residues. Germline CDR1 ENHRY, CDR2 SYGVKD. The CDR3 sequence: CAISETENTIYF. In nucleotides, the CDR3 is TGTGCCATCAGTGAGACAGAAAACACCATATATTTT.

The V call is TRBV11-1, the J call TRBJ1-1; the D gene is possibly TRBD1 (6 bases). CDR1 SGHAT and CDR2 FQDESV come from the germline V gene (reference sequence). Trimming cost V 6 bases and J 4 bases, with 18 bases left between them. This CDR3 contains 15 residues. CDR3 nucleotides: TGTGCCAGCAGAGCAATGGGGGGGCGAGGCACTGAAGCTTTCTTT. It encodes CASRAMGGRGTEAFF.

The chain uses TRBV30 and TRBJ1-4, with TRBD1 matching over 12 bases. With 1 base clipped from V and 5 bases from J, the junction kept 5 bases outside the gene matches. This CDR3 is built from 16 residues. CDR1 and CDR2 from the germline V gene are GTSNPN and SVGIG (reference sequence). CDR3 residues: CAWSARDRGRNEKLFF. The CDR3 nucleotides read TGTGCCTGGAGTGCCCGGGACAGGGGGCGGAATGAAAAACTGTTTTTT.

This clone has just a few counts. The V gene is TRBV7-2, the J gene TRBJ2-5, with D possibly matching TRBD1 (5 bases). Germline V gene data show CDR1 as SGHTA and CDR2 as FQGNSA. The CDR3 extends over 12 amino acids. Trimming stripped 2 bases from V and 5 bases from J, with 6 bases between. CDR3 amino acids: CASSLWGETQYF. In nucleotides, the CDR3 is TGTGCCAGCAGCTTATGGGGCGAGACCCAGTACTTC.

In its sample, this clone was seen a few times. V gene TRBV3-1 (or the pseudogene TRBV3-2) combines with J gene TRBJ1-6; the match to TRBD1 covers 12 bases. Germline V CDR1 and CDR2: LGHDT, YNNKEL (reference sequence). CDR3 length equals 16 residues. V lost 1 base to trimming and J lost 10 bases; unmatched junction nucleotides: 5. This chain's CDR3 is CASSQAFGTGGSPLHF. In nucleotides, the CDR3 is TGTGCCAGCAGCCAAGCTTTCGGGACAGGGGGCTCACCCCTCCACTTT.

This chain links TRBV9 with TRBJ2-1; 10 nucleotides line up with TRBD1. The CDR3 totals 15 residues. V gave up 4 bases and J gave up 11 bases; unmatched junction bases: 12. Germline V gene data show CDR1 as SGDLS and CDR2 as YYNGEE. The CDR3 here is CASSPPRQGARKQFF. CDR3 nucleotides: TGTGCCAGCAGCCCCCCGAGACAGGGGGCCAGGAAGCAGTTCTTC.

In its sample, this clone was seen many times. V gene TRBV11-2 combines with J gene TRBJ2-5; the match to TRBD1 covers 10 bases. V shed 0 bases, J shed 4 bases, and the junction held 5 bases outside the gene matches. The CDR3 sequence is 16 residues long. In germline, CDR1 is SGHAT, CDR2 FQNNGV. CDR3 in amino acids: CASSLDRGTGAETQYF. The CDR3 DNA is TGTGCCAGCAGCTTAGATCGCGGGACAGGGGCAGAGACCCAGTACTTC.

CDR3 sequence reads: CASSRTGAVQPQHF. The CDR3 coding sequence is TGTGCCAGCAGTCGGACAGGGGCTGTTCAGCCCCAGCATTTT. The chain carries TRBV28 and TRBJ1-5, with TRBD1 matching over 9 bases. The germline CDR1 and CDR2 sequences are MDHEN and SYDVKM. V shed 5 bases, J shed 6 bases, and the junction held 5 bases outside the gene matches. The CDR3 is 14 amino acids.

The chain has TRBV6-5 and TRBJ2-1; 8 bases align to TRBD2. CDR3 length equals 16 residues. The V gene end was trimmed by 0 bases and the J gene end by 7 bases; junction bases not matched to a gene: 8. The germline V gene encodes CDR1 MNHEY and CDR2 SVGAGI. CDR3 amino acids: CASSYSVGRGANEQFF. The CDR3 nucleotides are TGTGCCAGCAGTTACTCCGTCGGGCGGGGGGCAAATGAGCAGTTCTTC.

The chain carries TRBV28 and TRBJ2-5; maybe TRBD1 (5 bases). The germline CDR1 and CDR2 sequences are MDHEN and SYDVKM. The CDR3 has 14 residues. Trimming removed 6 bases from V and 4 bases from J, with 15 bases in between. The CDR3 sequence is CASSQRGNAETQYF. Written as DNA, the CDR3 is TGTGCCAGCAGCCAAAGGGGTAATGCAGAGACCCAGTACTTC. Using reference TRBV28 and TRBJ2-5 for the parts outside the CDR3, the full variable domain is DVKVTQSSRYLVKRTGEKVFLECVQDMDHENMFWYRQDPGLGLRLIYFSYDVKMKEKGDIPEGYSVSREKKERFSLILESASTNQTSMYLCASSQRGNAETQYFGPGTRLLVL.

This chain connects TRBV2 to TRBJ1-5; TRBD1 agrees at 10 bases. V was pared by 6 bases and J by 0 bases, with 11 bases of the junction left unmatched. The CDR3 runs 18 residues. Germline V lookup: CDR1 SNHLY, CDR2 FYNNEI. CDR3 sequence (DNA): TGTGCCAGCAGAGAAAGGGACAGGGGACTTTATAGCAATCAGCCCCAGCATTTT. This sequence encodes CASRERDRGLYSNQPQHF.

J is TRBJ2-7 and V is TRBV6-1, with D perhaps being TRBD1 or TRBD2 (5 bases each). This CDR3 has 13 residues. Per germline, CDR1 MNHNS and CDR2 SASEGT. Trimming took off 7 bases at V and 7 bases at J, with 17 bases between the two ends. This CDR3 is CASTAGTAVEQYF. As DNA, the CDR3 is TGTGCCAGCACCGCTGGGACCGCTGTTGAGCAGTACTTC.